This TCR beta chain was profiled in a study of response to subunit inactivated influenza vaccine. Study-wide results and limits: The study's authors posited that every seasonal influenza vaccination enlists few new T cells.

The sample holds a few counts of this clonotype. Its antigen is still unknown. The CDR3 contains 14 residues. V was trimmed by 5 bases and J by 5 bases, leaving 15 bases between them. Germline CDR1 is LNHDA and CDR2 is SQIVND (reference sequence). One entry per CDR3 protein, called by TCRdb with MiXCR from the RT-PCR reads. The repertoire holds around 300,000 distinct CDR3 sequences, with about 20% as singletons. The sequencing used PBMCs from blood, collected approximately 20 months after vaccination. The TCR comes from a man aged 50 to 75 who received an inactivated influenza vaccine. V is TRBV19 and J is TRBJ1-1, with D possibly matching TRBD1 (6 bases). CDR3 sequence (DNA): TGTGCCAGTAGTTTACAGGGTGTAGAAACTGAAGCTTTCTTT. Its protein product is CASSLQGVETEAFF.